Shown below are 4 T cell receptor beta chains from a single sample sequenced in a study of cytomegalovirus exposure and HLA in healthy donors. Primers: 60 Vbeta forward and 13 Jbeta reverse. Using immunoSEQ multiplex PCR, the repertoire was profiled, and TCRdb retains in-frame clones only, with some absent. Listed are about 200,000 clones; roughly 0.74% falls within the top ten. The sequenced material came from PBMCs. These receptors were obtained from a boy under 18 in good health and CMV-seronegative.

The rearrangement links TRBV4-1 to TRBJ2-3, with D possibly being TRBD1 (5 bases). Trimming stripped 4 bases from V and 2 bases from J, with 19 bases between. Per the germline V gene, CDR1 is MGHRA and CDR2 is YSYEKL. This CDR3 spans 17 amino acids. Here the CDR3 DNA reads TGCGCCAGCAGCCCCCCGGGTAGGGGCGTAACCACAGATACGCAGTATTTT. Translation gives CASSPPGRGVTTDTQYF.

The V call is TRBV4-1, the J call TRBJ1-1; TRBD1 agrees at 8 bases. This CDR3 has 18 residues. V lost 1 base, J lost 1 base, and 11 bases stayed unmatched. The germline V gene has CDR1 MGHRA and CDR2 YSYEKL. The CDR3: CASSQAGSRDRRNTEAFF. CDR3 DNA sequence: TGCGCCAGCAGCCAAGCTGGGTCCCGGGACAGGAGGAACACTGAAGCTTTCTTT.

This CDR3 is CASYLGGYGYTF. CDR3 sequence (DNA): TGTGCCAGCTATCTCGGGGGGTATGGCTACACCTTC. The chain couples TRBV27 to TRBJ1-2, with D perhaps TRBD1 (5 bases). Germline V gene sequence: CDR1 MNHEY, CDR2 SMNVEV (reference sequence). The V end was cut by 8 bases, the J end by 5 bases, with 12 bases between. The CDR3 extends over 12 amino acids.

CDR3 loop: CASSPSRGGNTIYF. CDR3 nucleotides: TGTGCCAGCAGCCCGAGTCGGGGAGGAAACACCATATATTTT. This chain uses TRBV7-2 with TRBJ1-3; D unresolved. CDR1 and CDR2 (germline): SGHTA, FQGNSA. The CDR3 has 14 residues. Trimming removed 5 bases at V and 4 bases at J, with 12 bases between.